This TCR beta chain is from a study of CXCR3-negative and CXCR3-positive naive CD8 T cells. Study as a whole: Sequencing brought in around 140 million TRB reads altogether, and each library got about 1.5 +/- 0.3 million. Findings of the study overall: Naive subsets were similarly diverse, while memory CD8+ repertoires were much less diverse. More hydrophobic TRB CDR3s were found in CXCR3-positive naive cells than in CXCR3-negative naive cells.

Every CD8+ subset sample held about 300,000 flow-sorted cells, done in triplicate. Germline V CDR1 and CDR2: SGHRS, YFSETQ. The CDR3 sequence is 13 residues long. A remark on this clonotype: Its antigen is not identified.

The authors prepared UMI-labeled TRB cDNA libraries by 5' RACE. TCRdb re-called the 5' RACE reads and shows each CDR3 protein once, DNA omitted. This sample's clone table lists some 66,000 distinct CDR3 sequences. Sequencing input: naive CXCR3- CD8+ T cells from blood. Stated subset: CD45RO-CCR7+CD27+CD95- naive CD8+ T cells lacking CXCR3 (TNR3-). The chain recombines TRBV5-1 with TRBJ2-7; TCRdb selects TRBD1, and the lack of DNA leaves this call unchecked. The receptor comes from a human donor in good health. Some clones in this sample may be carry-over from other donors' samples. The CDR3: CASSPGTGDKQYF.